The sequence of this TCR beta chain was determined in a study of CXCR3-negative and CXCR3-positive naive CD8 T cells. About this clonotype itself: The antigen remains unidentified.

Every individual CD8+ T cell subset underwent sorting in triplicate at a few hundred thousand cells apiece. Notes on the study in general: Both naive subsets showed comparably high diversity, and memory CD8+ cells showed much lower diversity. Naive CXCR3-negative and CXCR3-positive cells had similar TRBV-TRBJ usage; memory differed.

Preparation of TRB cDNA libraries relied on 5' RACE carrying UMI labels. Reanalyzing the 5' RACE reads, TCRdb keeps one entry per CDR3 protein, without DNA. Listed are some 39,000 distinct CDR3 sequences; more than 1.5% falls within the top ten. The sample comprised naive CXCR3- CD8+ T cells from blood. The sample's subset: CD45RO-CCR7+CD27+CD95- naive CD8+ T cells lacking CXCR3 (TNR3-). The source of this sequence is a human donor in good health. Some clones in this sample may be carry-over from other donors' samples.

The CDR3 protein is CASSPRGAQPQHF. The chain joins TRBV14 to TRBJ1-5; TCRdb calls TRBD1, which cannot be checked without DNA. There are 13 residues in the CDR3. CDR1 is SGHDN, CDR2 FVKESK, per germline.